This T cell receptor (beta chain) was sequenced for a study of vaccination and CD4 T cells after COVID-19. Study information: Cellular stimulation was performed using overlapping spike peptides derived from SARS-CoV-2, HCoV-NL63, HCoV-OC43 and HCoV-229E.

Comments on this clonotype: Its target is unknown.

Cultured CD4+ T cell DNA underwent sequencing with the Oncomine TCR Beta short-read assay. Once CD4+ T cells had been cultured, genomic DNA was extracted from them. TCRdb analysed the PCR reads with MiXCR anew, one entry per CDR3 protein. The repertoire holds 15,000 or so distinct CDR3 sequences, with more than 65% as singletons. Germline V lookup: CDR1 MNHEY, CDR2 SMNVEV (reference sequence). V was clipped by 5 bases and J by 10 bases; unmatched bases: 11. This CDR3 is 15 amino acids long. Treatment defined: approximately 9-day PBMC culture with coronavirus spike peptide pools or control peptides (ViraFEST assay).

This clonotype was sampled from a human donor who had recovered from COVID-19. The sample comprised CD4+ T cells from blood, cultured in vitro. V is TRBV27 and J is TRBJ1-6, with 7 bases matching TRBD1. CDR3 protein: CASSPTTGIGSPLHF. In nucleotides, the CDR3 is TGTGCCAGCAGTCCTACGACAGGGATTGGGTCACCCCTCCACTTT.